This TCR beta chain was sequenced for a study of blood T cell repertoires in COVID-19. For the study at large: Samples taken during acute and convalescent COVID-19 were collected in the United States, Italy and Spain. PBMCs, B-cell-depleted T cells, or T cells were the source of the cDNA or gDNA that made up the material.

The germline gives CDR1 LGHDT, CDR2 YNNKEL (reference sequence). The CDR3 is 15 amino acids. The V and J ends lost 3 bases and 0 bases, in that order; junction bases with no gene match: 3. Per the original data handling: Estimation of nucleated cell counts was performed using reference gene primer amplification. Profiled with immunoSEQ multiplex PCR; TCRdb holds only in-frame clones, not every one. V and J calls and clone size are those listed in that table; D and trimming were worked out from the DNA. Of 310,000 or so clones in the sample, roughly 91% were seen once. This clone has a single count. The sample carries other DNA sequences with the same CDR3.

Sequencing was done on a sample of peripheral blood. The chain employs TRBV3-1 (or the pseudogene TRBV3-2) and TRBJ1-1; 8 bases line up with TRBD1. The source of this sequence is a man aged 50-59 years with active or convalescent COVID-19. The CDR3 spells CASSQRTGMNTEAFF. DNA for the CDR3: TGTGCCAGCAGCCAGAGGACAGGGATGAACACTGAAGCTTTCTTT.